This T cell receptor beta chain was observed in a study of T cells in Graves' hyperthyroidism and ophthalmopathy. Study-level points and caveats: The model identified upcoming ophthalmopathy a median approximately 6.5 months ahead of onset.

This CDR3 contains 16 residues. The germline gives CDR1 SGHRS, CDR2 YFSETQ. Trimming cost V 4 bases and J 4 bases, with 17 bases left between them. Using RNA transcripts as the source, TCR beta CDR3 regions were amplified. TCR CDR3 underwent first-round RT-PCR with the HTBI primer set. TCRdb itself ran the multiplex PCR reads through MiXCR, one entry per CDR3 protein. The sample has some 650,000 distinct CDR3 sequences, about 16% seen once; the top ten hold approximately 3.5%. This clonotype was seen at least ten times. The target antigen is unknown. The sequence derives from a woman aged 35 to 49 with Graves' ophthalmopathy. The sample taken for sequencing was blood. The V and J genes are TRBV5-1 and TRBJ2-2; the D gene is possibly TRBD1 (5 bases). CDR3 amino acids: CASSPTAGWGTGELFF. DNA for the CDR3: TGCGCCAGCAGCCCCACCGCAGGGTGGGGCACCGGGGAGCTGTTTTTT.